This T cell receptor beta chain was captured by sequencing in a study of shared clonotypes between healthy human individuals. Study summary: Per donor, CD8 memory used one plate, CD8 naive used two, CD4 memory used three and CD4 naive used three.

Profiling relied on immunoSEQ multiplex PCR, and the TCRdb table lists in-frame clones only, not all of them. Of about 2.3 million clones in the sample, 80% to 95% were seen once. Trimming removed 0 bases from V and 2 bases from J; junction bases left unmatched: 9. CDR1 and CDR2 from the germline V gene are SGHRS and YFSETQ. The CDR3 spans 18 residues. All donors were healthy HIV-negative adults lacking recent acute infections or vaccinations. The chain has TRBV5-1 and TRBJ2-2; 8 bases line up with TRBD2. The receptor was derived from a man aged 18 to 35 in good health. Some clones in this sample may be carry-over from other donors' samples. The sequenced material came from naive CD4+ T cells from PBMCs. Indicated subset: CD45RA+ positively selected. CDR3 sequence (DNA): TGCGCCAGCAGCTTGGGTCCAGCGGGAGCCCCTAACACCGGGGAGCTGTTTTTT. It is translated as CASSLGPAGAPNTGELFF.